The T cell receptor (beta chain) described here comes from a study of identical twins. Study-wide results and limits: Weaker excess sharing between twins was seen in beta out-of-frame sequences.

TCRdb used MiXCR to reprocess the 5' RACE reads, holding one entry per CDR3 protein. The profile shows fewer than 900,000 distinct CDR3 sequences, roughly 20% of them singletons. In the case of this clonotype: The target antigen is unknown.

This same sample was also taken into another study, of T cells expressing NK-cell markers.

The sequence came from a woman younger than 35 in good health. Sequenced: PBMCs.

CDR3 in DNA: TGTGCCAGCTCCGGCGCGGGGAATGGCTACACCTTC. Encoded protein: CASSGAGNGYTF. The gene calls are TRBV18 and TRBJ1-2; the D is unclear. V gave up 6 bases and J gave up 6 bases, with 11 bases separating them. Per germline, CDR1 KGHSH and CDR2 LQKENI. This CDR3 comprises 12 residues.